This T cell receptor (beta chain) was found in a study of shared clonotypes between healthy human individuals (dated by TCRdb to 2019 to 2021). In terms of the full investigation: The cohort comprised a couple of women and three men aged 18 to 49 years. Each donor's leukapheresis produced roughly between roughly 0.85 and 9.5 billion PBMCs. Per donor, three plates each were used for CD4 naive and CD4 memory, two for CD8 naive, and one for CD8 memory. Different laboratories and diverse techniques were used to prepare libraries and sequence TCR repertoires, to increase sequencing depth and limit assay-specific biases. Blood TCR repertoires of about 5 healthy adults were deeply sequenced to estimate repertoire size and the extent of clonotype sharing between individuals. Overall results and qualifications from the work: Across a few donors, approximately 5% of naive CD4, over 3% of naive CD8, 2.3% of memory CD4, and roughly 0.41% of memory CD8 clonotypes were shared. The genetic and exposure-history diversity represented was limited by the small number of donors. Incomplete sequencing was indicated by rarefaction of sorted-subset datasets, despite the large sequencing depth. Sampling was limited to blood, and TCR repertoires in tissue likely differ from TCR repertoires in blood. Larger estimated clonotype richness was generally found for naive subsets than for memory subsets. Compared with non-shared clonotypes, the clonotypes found in all four sorted-subset donors had higher generation probabilities. Pairwise subsampling led to the expectation that sequencing depth would affect the degree of clonotype sharing among donors.

Using the deep immunoSEQ assay, TCR CDR3 regions were amplified from genomic DNA by multiplex PCR. Extracted genomic DNA from each cell subset was distributed evenly across all wells of several immunoSEQ 96-well plates, and each plate was treated as a replicate. Each replicate PCR for sorted subsets received about 0.2 ug genomic DNA, equal to roughly 30,000 T cell genomes. The purified libraries were quantified using a Qubit 3.0 fluorometer, sized with a Bioanalyzer 2100, and then quantified again using the KAPA Library Quantification kit. Every immunoSEQ 96-well plate was sequenced on a dedicated single-read 150-cycle Illumina NextSeq 550 flow cell. For the original study's pipeline: Because the immunoSEQ output included only junctional sequences and no quality scores, the filtering could not be the same as the filtering used for full-length reads. Sequences were annotated with PyIR, a Python wrapper for IgBLAST v1.9, and V/J genes and CDR3 were assigned using IMGT germline references. Reads were filtered out if the reads had weak V/J assignments (E-value above 1e-6), no CDR3, stop codons, out-of-frame junctions, or ambiguous translated residues. V3J clonotypes were defined as sequences sharing an identical inferred V gene, J gene, and CDR3 amino acid sequence. Percentage overlap between repertoires was computed as shared unique clonotypes divided by the size of the smaller repertoire. RTK rarefaction, the Chao1 estimator, and Recon v2.1 estimates of unobserved clonotypes were used to assess repertoire richness. OLGA was used to compute generation probabilities for all TCRbeta clonotypes that the gDNA method yielded from a handful of donors. Here the immuneACCESS table is served through TCRdb, limited to in-frame sequences with V and J called. Missing clones are a known gap in these copies; in checked studies unresolved V genes cover under half, and the rest lacks a known reason. That table gives V, J and clone size, and the DNA gave D and trimming. The sample contains about 580,000 clones, roughly 98% of them found a single time. The ten most abundant clones make up 0.3% of the sample.

CD8 naive samples consisted of CD45RO-negative cells that were positively selected for CCR7, yielding a CD45RA+CCR7+ population without TemRA cells. Healthy HIV-negative adults with no recently reported acute infections or vaccinations were included as donors. Every donor was a Caucasian adult residing in Nashville, Tennessee, USA. Blood was obtained by leukapheresis, after which PBMCs were separated by Ficoll-Histopaque density gradient centrifugation and cryopreserved in liquid nitrogen vapor phase. Analytical flow cytometry was used to check the purity and quantity of each magnetically sorted T cell population. Each sorted fraction had its genomic DNA isolated and then quantified by UV absorbance on a Nanodrop 2000c. Concerning this clone itself: What this receptor recognizes is not known. Base qualities are missing; no much larger clone stands one base away.

CDR1 and CDR2, looked up from the germline V gene, are SGHNT and YENEEA. From cysteine to phenylalanine, the CDR3 is 16 amino acids long. Left in the record is the CDR3 DNA by itself, 48 bases read in frame from the first base. V loses 8 bases of germline sequence and J loses 1 base, and the interval between the two ends is 21 bases. Sample: naive CD8+ T cells sorted from blood. This specimen's cell subset or site label, interpreted: CD45RA+CCR7+. The V and J segments used are TRBV11-3 and TRBJ2-7, with the D gene possibly TRBD1 or TRBD2, each one fitting 5 bases. The receptor was derived from a man aged 25-45 years in good health. The CDR3 corresponds to CASDSRKKEGSYEQYF. Read as DNA, the sequence is TGTGCCAGCGACTCACGTAAGAAAGAGGGGTCCTACGAGCAGTACTTC.